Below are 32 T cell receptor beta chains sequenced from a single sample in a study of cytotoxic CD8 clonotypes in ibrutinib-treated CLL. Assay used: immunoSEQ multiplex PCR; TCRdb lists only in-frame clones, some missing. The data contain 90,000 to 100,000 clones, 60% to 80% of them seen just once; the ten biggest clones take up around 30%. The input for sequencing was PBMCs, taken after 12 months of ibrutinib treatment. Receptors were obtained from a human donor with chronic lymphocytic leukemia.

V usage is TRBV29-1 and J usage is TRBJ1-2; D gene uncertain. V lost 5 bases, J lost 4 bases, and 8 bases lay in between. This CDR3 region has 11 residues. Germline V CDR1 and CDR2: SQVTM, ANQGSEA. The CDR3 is CSVSGLYGYTF. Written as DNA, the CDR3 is TGCAGCGTTTCTGGTCTCTATGGCTACACCTTC.

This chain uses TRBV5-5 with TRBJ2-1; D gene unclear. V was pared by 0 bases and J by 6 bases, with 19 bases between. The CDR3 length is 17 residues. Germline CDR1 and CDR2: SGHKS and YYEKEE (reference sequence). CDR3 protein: CASSLGLLGLMGNEQFF. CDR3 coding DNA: TGTGCCAGCAGCTTGGGGCTCCTAGGGTTGATGGGCAATGAGCAGTTCTTC.

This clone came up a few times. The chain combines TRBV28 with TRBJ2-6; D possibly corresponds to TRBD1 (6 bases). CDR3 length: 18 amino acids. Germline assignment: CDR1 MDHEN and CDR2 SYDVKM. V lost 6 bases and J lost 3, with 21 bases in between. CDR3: CASSSPLGQPNGANVLTF. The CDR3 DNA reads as TGTGCCAGCAGCTCCCCCCTAGGACAGCCTAATGGGGCCAACGTCCTGACTTTC.

CDR3 sequence (DNA): TGTGCCTGGCATAAGAACTCACCCCTCCACTTT. Its translation is CAWHKNSPLHF. The gene calls are TRBV30 and TRBJ1-6; D uncertain. Per germline, CDR1 GTSNPN and CDR2 SVGIG (reference sequence). The CDR3 has 11 amino acids. V lost 5 bases and J 10 bases, leaving 9 bases between the germline ends.

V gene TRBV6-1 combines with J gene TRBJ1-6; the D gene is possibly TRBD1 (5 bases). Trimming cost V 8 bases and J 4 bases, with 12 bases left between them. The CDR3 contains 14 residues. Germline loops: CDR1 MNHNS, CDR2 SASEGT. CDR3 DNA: TGTGCCAGCCAGAGCAGGGATTATAATTCACCCCTCCACTTT. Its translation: CASQSRDYNSPLHF.

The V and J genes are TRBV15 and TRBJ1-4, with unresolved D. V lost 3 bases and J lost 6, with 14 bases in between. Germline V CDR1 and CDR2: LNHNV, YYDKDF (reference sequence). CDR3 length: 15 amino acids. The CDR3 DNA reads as TGTGCCACCAGCAGGTCCCTGACTCGGGATGAAAAACTGTTTTTT. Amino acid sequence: CATSRSLTRDEKLFF. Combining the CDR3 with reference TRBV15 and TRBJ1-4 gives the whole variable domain DAMVIQNPRYQVTQFGKPVTLSCSQTLNHNVMYWYQQKSSQAPKLLFHYYDKDFNNEADTPDNFQSRRPNTSFCFLDIRSPGLGDTAMYLCATSRSLTRDEKLFFGSGTQLSVL.

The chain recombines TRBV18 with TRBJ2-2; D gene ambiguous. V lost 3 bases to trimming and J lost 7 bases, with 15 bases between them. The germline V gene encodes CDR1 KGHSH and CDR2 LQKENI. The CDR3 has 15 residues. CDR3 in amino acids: CASSPQIHLVGELFF. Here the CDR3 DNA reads TGTGCCAGCTCACCGCAAATTCATCTGGTCGGGGAGCTGTTTTTT. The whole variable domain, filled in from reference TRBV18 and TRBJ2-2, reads NAGVMQNPRHLVRRRGQEARLRCSPMKGHSHVYWYRQLPEEGLKFMVYLQKENIIDESGMPKERFSAEFPKEGPSILRIQQVVRGDSAAYFCASSPQIHLVGELFFGEGSRLTVL.

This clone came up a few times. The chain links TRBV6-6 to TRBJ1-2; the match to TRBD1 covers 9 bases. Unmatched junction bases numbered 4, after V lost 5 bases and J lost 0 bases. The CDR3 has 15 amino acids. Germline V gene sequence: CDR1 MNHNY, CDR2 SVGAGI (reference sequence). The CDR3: CASSKGQGANYGYTF. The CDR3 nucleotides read TGTGCCAGCAGTAAGGGACAGGGAGCTAACTATGGCTACACCTTC.

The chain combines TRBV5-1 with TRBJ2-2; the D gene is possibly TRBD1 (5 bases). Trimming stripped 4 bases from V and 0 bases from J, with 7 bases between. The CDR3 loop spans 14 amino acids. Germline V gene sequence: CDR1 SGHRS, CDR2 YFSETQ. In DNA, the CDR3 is TGCGCCAGCAGCGAGACAGCGAACACCGGGGAGCTGTTTTTT. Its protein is CASSETANTGELFF.

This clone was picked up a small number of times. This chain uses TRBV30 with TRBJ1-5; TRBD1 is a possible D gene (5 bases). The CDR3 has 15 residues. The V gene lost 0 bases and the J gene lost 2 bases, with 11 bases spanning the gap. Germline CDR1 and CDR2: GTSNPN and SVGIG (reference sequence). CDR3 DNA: TGTGCCTGGAGTGTACAGGCAAGAGGCAATCAGCCCCAGCATTTT. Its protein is CAWSVQARGNQPQHF.

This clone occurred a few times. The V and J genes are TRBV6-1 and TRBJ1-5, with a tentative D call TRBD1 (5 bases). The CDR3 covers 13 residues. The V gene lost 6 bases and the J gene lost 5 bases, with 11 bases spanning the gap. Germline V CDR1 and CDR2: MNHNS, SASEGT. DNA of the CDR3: TGTGCCAGCAGGGGGCAGGAATATCAGCCCCAGCATTTT. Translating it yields CASRGQEYQPQHF.

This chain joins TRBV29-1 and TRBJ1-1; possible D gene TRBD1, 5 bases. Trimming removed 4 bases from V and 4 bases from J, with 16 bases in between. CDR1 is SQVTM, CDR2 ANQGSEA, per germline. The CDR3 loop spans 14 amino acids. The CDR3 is CSVVLFGASTEAFF. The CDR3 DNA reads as TGCAGCGTTGTTTTGTTTGGGGCGAGCACTGAAGCTTTCTTT.

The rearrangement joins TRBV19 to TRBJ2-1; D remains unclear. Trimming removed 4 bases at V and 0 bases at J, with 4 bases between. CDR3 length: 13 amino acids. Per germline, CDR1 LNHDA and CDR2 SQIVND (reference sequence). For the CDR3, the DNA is TGTGCCAGTAGTAAGTACTCCTACAATGAGCAGTTCTTC. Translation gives CASSKYSYNEQFF.

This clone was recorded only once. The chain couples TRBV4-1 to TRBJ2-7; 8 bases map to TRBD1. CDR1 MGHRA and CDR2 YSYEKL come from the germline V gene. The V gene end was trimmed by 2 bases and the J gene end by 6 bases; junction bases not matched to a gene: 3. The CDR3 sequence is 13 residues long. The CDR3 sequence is CASSQYDRGEQYF. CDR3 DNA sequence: TGCGCCAGCAGCCAATACGACAGGGGCGAGCAGTACTTC.

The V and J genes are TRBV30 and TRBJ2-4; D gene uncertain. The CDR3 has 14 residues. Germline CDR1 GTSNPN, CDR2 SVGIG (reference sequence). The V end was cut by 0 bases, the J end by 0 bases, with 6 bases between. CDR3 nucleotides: TGTGCCTGGAGTGTGAATTTAGCCAAAAACATTCAGTACTTC. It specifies CAWSVNLAKNIQYF.

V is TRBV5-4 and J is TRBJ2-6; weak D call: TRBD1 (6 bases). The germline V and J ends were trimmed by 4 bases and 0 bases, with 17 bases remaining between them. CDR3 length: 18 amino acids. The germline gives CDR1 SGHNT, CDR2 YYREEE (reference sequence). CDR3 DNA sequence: TGTGCCAGCAGCCCCAGACAGGTTCTAAGCTCTGGGGCCAACGTCCTGACTTTC. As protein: CASSPRQVLSSGANVLTF.

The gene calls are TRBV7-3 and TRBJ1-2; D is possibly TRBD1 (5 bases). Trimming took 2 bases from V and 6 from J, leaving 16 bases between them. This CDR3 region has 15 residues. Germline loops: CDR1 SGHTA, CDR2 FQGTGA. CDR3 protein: CASSLHAGRNNGYTF. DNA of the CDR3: TGTGCCAGCAGCTTACATGCAGGGCGAAACAATGGCTACACCTTC.

The CDR3 is CASSLSGGARVETQYF. The CDR3 DNA follows: TGCGCCAGCTCTCTGAGCGGGGGGGCGCGGGTGGAGACCCAGTACTTC. The gene calls are TRBV5-1 and TRBJ2-5; 10 bases map to TRBD2. With V trimmed by 7 bases and J by 5 bases, 14 bases remained unmatched. This CDR3 has 16 residues. Germline lookup yields CDR1 SGHRS and CDR2 YFSETQ.

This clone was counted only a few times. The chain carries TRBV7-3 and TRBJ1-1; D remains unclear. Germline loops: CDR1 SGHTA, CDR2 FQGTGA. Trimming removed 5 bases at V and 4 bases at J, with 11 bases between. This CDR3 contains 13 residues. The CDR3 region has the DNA TGTGCCAGCAGCAATCGGAGGTCCACTGAAGCTTTCTTT. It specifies CASSNRRSTEAFF. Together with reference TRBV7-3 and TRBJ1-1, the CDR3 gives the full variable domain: GAGVSQTPSNKVTEKGKYVELRCDPISGHTALYWYRQSLGQGPEFLIYFQGTGAADDSGLPNDRFFAVRPEGSVSTLKIQRTERGDSAVYLCASSNRRSTEAFFGQGTRLTVV.

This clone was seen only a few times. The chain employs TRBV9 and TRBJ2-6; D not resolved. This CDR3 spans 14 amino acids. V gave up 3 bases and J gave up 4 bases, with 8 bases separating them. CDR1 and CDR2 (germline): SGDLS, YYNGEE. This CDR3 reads CASSAQTGANVLTF. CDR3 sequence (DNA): TGTGCCAGCAGCGCGCAAACCGGGGCCAACGTCCTGACTTTC.

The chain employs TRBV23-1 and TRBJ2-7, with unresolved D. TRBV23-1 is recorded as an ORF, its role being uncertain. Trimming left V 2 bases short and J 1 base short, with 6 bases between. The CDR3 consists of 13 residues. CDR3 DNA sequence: TGCGCCAGCAGTCAAGGCAGATCCTACGAGCAGTACTTC. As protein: CASSQGRSYEQYF.

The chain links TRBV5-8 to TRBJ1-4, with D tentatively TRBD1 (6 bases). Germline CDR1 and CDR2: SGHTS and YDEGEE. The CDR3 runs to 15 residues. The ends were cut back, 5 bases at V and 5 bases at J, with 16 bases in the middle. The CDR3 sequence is CASRETTGTNEKLFF. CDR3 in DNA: TGTGCCAGCAGGGAGACCACGGGGACAAATGAAAAACTGTTTTTT.

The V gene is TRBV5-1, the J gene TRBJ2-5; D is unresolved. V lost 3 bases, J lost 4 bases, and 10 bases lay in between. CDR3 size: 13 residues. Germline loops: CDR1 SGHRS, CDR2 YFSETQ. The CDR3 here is CASSSRFGETQYF. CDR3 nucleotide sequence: TGCGCCAGCAGCTCGCGGTTTGGAGAGACCCAGTACTTC.

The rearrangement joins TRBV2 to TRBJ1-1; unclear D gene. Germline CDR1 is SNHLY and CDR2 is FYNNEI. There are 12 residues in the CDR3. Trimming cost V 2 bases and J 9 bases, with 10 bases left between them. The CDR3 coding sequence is TGTGCCAGCAGTGAAAACGTAGGTAAAGCTTTCTTT. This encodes CASSENVGKAFF.

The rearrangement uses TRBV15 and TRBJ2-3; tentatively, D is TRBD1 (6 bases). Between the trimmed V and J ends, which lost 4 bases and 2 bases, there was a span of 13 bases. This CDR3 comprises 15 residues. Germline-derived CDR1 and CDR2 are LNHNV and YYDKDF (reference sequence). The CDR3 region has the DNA TGTGCCACCAGCAATGGTCCAGGGGACACAGATACGCAGTATTTT. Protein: CATSNGPGDTDTQYF.

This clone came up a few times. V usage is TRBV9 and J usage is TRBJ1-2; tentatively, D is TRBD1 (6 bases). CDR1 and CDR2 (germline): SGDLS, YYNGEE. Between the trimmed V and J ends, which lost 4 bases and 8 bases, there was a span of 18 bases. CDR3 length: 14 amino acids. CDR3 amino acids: CASSRDTIVQGYTF. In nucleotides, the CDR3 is TGTGCCAGCAGCAGGGACACAATCGTTCAGGGCTACACCTTC.

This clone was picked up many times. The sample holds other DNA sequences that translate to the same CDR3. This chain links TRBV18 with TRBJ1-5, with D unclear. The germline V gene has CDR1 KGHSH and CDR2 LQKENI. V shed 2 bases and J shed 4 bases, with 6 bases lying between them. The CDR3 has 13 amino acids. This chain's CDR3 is CASSPGGNQPQHF. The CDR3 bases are TGTGCCAGCTCACCAGGAGGGAATCAGCCCCAGCATTTT.

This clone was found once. The CDR3 reads CASSDGTGEAFF. For the CDR3, the DNA is TGTGCCAGCAGTGACGGGACAGGGGAAGCTTTCTTT. The chain recombines TRBV2 with TRBJ1-1, with TRBD1 matching over 9 bases. CDR3 length: 12 residues. V trimming: 3 bases; J trimming: 8 bases; junction bases outside the gene matches: 1. The V gene's germline CDR1 is SNHLY and CDR2 FYNNEI.

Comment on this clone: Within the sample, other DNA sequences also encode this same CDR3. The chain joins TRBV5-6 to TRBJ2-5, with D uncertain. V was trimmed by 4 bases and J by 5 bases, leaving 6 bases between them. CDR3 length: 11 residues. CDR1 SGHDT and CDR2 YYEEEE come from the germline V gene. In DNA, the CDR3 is TGTGCCAGCAGCCTGCAGGAGACCCAGTACTTC. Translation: CASSLQETQYF.

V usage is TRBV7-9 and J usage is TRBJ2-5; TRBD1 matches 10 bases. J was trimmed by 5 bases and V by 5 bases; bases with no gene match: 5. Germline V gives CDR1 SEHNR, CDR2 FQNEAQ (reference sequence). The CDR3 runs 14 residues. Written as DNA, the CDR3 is TGTGCCAGCAGCAGACAGGGGGCGGAGGAGACCCAGTACTTC. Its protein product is CASSRQGAEETQYF.

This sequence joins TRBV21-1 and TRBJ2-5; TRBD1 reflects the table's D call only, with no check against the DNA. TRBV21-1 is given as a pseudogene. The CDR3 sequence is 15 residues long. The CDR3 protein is CASSIIGHIQETQYF. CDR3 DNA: TGTGCCAGCAGCATTATTGGACATATCCAAGAGACCCAGTACTTC.

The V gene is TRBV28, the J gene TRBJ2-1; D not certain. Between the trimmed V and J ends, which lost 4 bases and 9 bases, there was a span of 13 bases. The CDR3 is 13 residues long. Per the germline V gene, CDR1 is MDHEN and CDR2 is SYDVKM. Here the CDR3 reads CASSSLPFAEQFF. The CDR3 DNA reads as TGTGCCAGCAGTTCCCTCCCATTTGCTGAGCAGTTCTTC.